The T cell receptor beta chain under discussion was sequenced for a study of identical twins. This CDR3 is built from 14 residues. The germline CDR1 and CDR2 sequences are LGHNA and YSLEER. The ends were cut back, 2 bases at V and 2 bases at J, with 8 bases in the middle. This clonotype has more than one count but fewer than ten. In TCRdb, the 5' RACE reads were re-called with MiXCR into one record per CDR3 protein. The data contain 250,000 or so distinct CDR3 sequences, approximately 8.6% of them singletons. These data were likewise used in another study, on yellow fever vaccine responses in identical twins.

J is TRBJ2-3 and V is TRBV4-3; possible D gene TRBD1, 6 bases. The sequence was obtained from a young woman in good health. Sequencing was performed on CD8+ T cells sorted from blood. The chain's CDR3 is CASSQPGATDTQYF. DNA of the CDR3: TGCGCCAGCAGCCAACCAGGGGCCACAGATACGCAGTATTTT.